A selection of T cell receptor beta chains follows, all from one sample in a study of shared clonotypes between healthy human individuals. Method: immunoSEQ multiplex PCR; TCRdb's copy keeps in-frame clones and lacks some. The sample holds over a million clones, about 76% seen once. Sequenced: memory CD4+ T cells sorted from blood. These TCRs come from a young man in good health. CDR3s include the opening cysteine and the closing phenylalanine or tryptophan. The D gene is left open where the match is weak. A clone size is listed for some rows: how often the clone was seen (once, few, many), or a class if it is expanded.

v_gene	j_gene	d_gene	abundance	CDR3nt	CDR3aa
TRBV6-6	TRBJ1-6	TRBD1	NA	TGTGCCAGCAGTTACTCGGGTGGGACAGGGGTTGATCCCCTCCACTTT	CASSYSGGTGVDPLHF
TRBV7-9	TRBJ2-6	TRBD2	few	TGTGCCAGCAGTTTAGCGGGAGGGCGCCCAGGTGGGGCCAACGTCCTGACTTTC	CASSLAGGRPGGANVLTF
TRBV7-9	TRBJ2-3	NA	NA	TGTGCCAGCAGGCTAAGGCGCTCCACTAACACAGATACGCAGTATTTT	CASRLRRSTNTDTQYF
TRBV29-1	TRBJ1-2	TRBD1	NA	TGCAGCGTTGACGGGGACAGGTTGCCCTATGGCTACACCTTC	CSVDGDRLPYGYTF
TRBV9	TRBJ2-1	TRBD1	NA	TGTGCCAGCAGCTTTGGGGACAGAGGATACAATGAGCAGTTCTTC	CASSFGDRGYNEQFF
TRBV6-1	TRBJ1-1	NA	few	TGTGCCAGCAGTCTACAGGTCATGAACACTGAAGCTTTCTTT	CASSLQVMNTEAFF
TRBV14	TRBJ1-3	NA	NA	TGTGCCAGCAGCCAACAGGCAGGAAACACCATATATTTT	CASSQQAGNTIYF
TRBV6-5	TRBJ1-2	NA	NA	TGTGCCAGCAGTTACTCGAAAGTTAACTATGGCTACACCTTC	CASSYSKVNYGYTF
TRBV4-1	TRBJ2-3	NA	NA	TGCGCCAGCAGCCAAGACCTCAACACAGATACGCAGTATTTT	CASSQDLNTDTQYF
TRBV28	TRBJ2-2	TRBD1	NA	TGTGCCAGCAGCCGACAGGGGGCAAGGACCGGGGAGCTGTTTTTT	CASSRQGARTGELFF
TRBV7-2	TRBJ1-6	NA	NA	TGTGCCAGCAGCCCCGACGGGGGGAATTCACCCCTCCACTTT	CASSPDGGNSPLHF
TRBV12-5	TRBJ2-7	TRBD1	NA	TGTGCTAGCCCACAGGGGCTCCAAAAACCATACGAGCAGTACTTC	CASPQGLQKPYEQYF
TRBV10-2	TRBJ2-1	NA	few	TGCGCCAGCCGGGTTAAGGTAACCAATGAGCAGTTCTTC	CASRVKVTNEQFF
TRBV4-1	TRBJ2-7	NA	NA	TGCGCCAGCAGCCAAGATACCAGCAGGTGGACAAACTCCTACGAGCAGTACTTC	CASSQDTSRWTNSYEQYF
TRBV7-9	TRBJ2-5	NA	once	TGTGCCAGCAGCTTAGCGCTTACAGGGAAGACCCAGTACTTC	CASSLALTGKTQYF
TRBV5-1	TRBJ2-3	TRBD2	NA	TGCGCCAGCAGGTCCGGGACTAGCGGGAGCACAGATACGCAGTATTTT	CASRSGTSGSTDTQYF
TRBV11-2	TRBJ2-7	TRBD1	NA	TGTGCCAGCAGCTTCGGGACAGGGTATCCCGACGAGCAGTACTTC	CASSFGTGYPDEQYF
TRBV6-5	TRBJ2-2	TRBD2	NA	TGTGCCAGCAGTCCGGGACTAACTACCGGGGAGCTGTTTTTT	CASSPGLTTGELFF
TRBV4-2	TRBJ1-6	NA	NA	TGTGCCAGCAGCCAAGTTTACGGTAATAATTCACCCCTCCACTTT	CASSQVYGNNSPLHF
TRBV2	TRBJ2-6	TRBD1	NA	TGTGCCAGCAATACCGAGGGTGCCCGGGACAGGGGTTCATCTGGGGCCAACGTCCTGACTTTC	CASNTEGARDRGSSGANVLTF
TRBV18	TRBJ1-2	NA	NA	TGTGCCAGCTCACCAATGGGGGACTATGGCTACACCTTC	CASSPMGDYGYTF
TRBV7-2	TRBJ2-7	TRBD2	NA	TGTGCCAGCAGCTCCAGAGGTAGCGGGAACCGCTACGAGCAGTACTTC	CASSSRGSGNRYEQYF
TRBV5-1	TRBJ2-5	TRBD1	NA	TGCGCCAGCAGCTTGGCGGGACAGACAATCCAAGAGACCCAGTACTTC	CASSLAGQTIQETQYF
TRBV19	TRBJ2-3	NA	NA	TGTGCCAGTAGTATCTATCACGCCACAGATACGCAGTATTTT	CASSIYHATDTQYF
TRBV5-1	TRBJ2-5	NA	NA	TGCGCCAGCAGCTTGGGGCTTCTGGAGACCCAGTACTTC	CASSLGLLETQYF
TRBV7-2	TRBJ2-5	NA	NA	TGTGCCAGCAGCTTGGGGGGTAGCGGCAAAGAGACCCAGTACTTC	CASSLGGSGKETQYF
TRBV6-5	TRBJ2-1	NA	once	TGTGCCAGCAGTCTCTCGGGGGTTACTAATAATGAGCAGTTCTTC	CASSLSGVTNNEQFF
TRBV10-2	TRBJ1-2	NA	NA	TGCGCCAGCAGTGTCGGAGAAAACTATGGCTACACCTTC	CASSVGENYGYTF
TRBV2	TRBJ2-6	TRBD2	many	TGTGCCAGCCCCCGCGAAGGACTAGCGGCGACGACTGGGGCCAACGTCCTGACTTTC	CASPREGLAATTGANVLTF
TRBV6-6	TRBJ1-2	TRBD1	few	TGTGCCAGCAGGTCGGGACAGAACTATGGCTACACCTTC	CASRSGQNYGYTF
TRBV7-3	TRBJ2-1	NA	NA	TGTGCCAGCAGCTTAGCTTGGGGAAAGTCCTACAATGAGCAGTTCTTC	CASSLAWGKSYNEQFF
TRBV4-1	TRBJ1-6	NA	few	TGCGCCAGCAGCCAAGATCCCCCGTCAGGATTATACTCCTATAATTCACCCCTCCACTTT	CASSQDPPSGLYSYNSPLHF
TRBV7-2	TRBJ2-7	TRBD1	NA	TGTGCCAGCAGCTTAGCCTCCGTTGGACAGGGCCCCTACGAGCAGTACTTC	CASSLASVGQGPYEQYF
TRBV6-5	TRBJ2-7	NA	NA	TGTGCCAGCAGTTACGCCCTTGGGAGCTACGAGCAGTACTTC	CASSYALGSYEQYF
TRBV5-6	TRBJ1-1	NA	NA	TGTGCCAGCAGCTTGGCCGGGGCCAGATGGGTGAACACTGAAGCTTTCTTT	CASSLAGARWVNTEAFF
TRBV18	TRBJ1-2	NA	NA	TGTGCCAGCTCACCAGATAGCGGCGGCTACACCTTC	CASSPDSGGYTF
TRBV30	TRBJ1-1	TRBD1	NA	TGTGCCTGGAGTGCCAGGGGGGGGAACACTGAAGCTTTCTTT	CAWSARGGNTEAFF
TRBV25-1	TRBJ1-6	NA	few	TGTGCCAGCAGTAGGCCCAATTCACCCCTCCACTTT	CASSRPNSPLHF
TRBV7-2	TRBJ1-1	NA	NA	TGTGCCAGCAGCCCTTTCGGAGCCACGAACACTGAAGCTTTCTTT	CASSPFGATNTEAFF
TRBV7-2	TRBJ2-3	NA	few	TGTGCCAGCAGCTTGCGACAGGCTCGCACAGATACGCAGTATTTT	CASSLRQARTDTQYF
TRBV18	TRBJ2-7	NA	NA	TGTGCCAGCTCACCAGGGGGGGCGATCCACGAGCAGTACTTC	CASSPGGAIHEQYF
TRBV11-2	TRBJ2-5	TRBD2	NA	TGTGCCAGCAGCCGGACTAGCGGGGGAGGGACCCAGTACTTC	CASSRTSGGGTQYF
TRBV9	TRBJ1-1	NA	NA	TGTGCCAGCAGCACTAGACAGTTTACTGAAGCTTTCTTT	CASSTRQFTEAFF
TRBV30	TRBJ1-1	NA	few	TGTGCCTGGAGTGCCAATTCGTACACTGAAGCTTTCTTT	CAWSANSYTEAFF
TRBV5-1	TRBJ2-5	TRBD1	NA	TGCGCCAGCAGCCTAACAGGGGGTCAAGAGACCCAGTACTTC	CASSLTGGQETQYF
TRBV7-3	TRBJ2-3	TRBD1	NA	TGTGCCAGCAGCCCCTGGGGACAGGGCTCAGATACGCAGTATTTT	CASSPWGQGSDTQYF
TRBV7-9	TRBJ1-2	NA	NA	TGTGCCAGCAGCCACGGACAGAACTATGGCTACACCTTC	CASSHGQNYGYTF
TRBV4-1	TRBJ2-3	TRBD2	NA	TGCGCCAGCAGCCAAGATCAGGGCGCGGGGGGTAGCACAGATACGCAGTATTTT	CASSQDQGAGGSTDTQYF
TRBV5-4	TRBJ2-7	NA	once	TGTGCCAGCAGCCCCCAGGGGGCGGGGGGGCTGAACGAGCAGTACTTC	CASSPQGAGGLNEQYF
TRBV27	TRBJ2-7	TRBD2	NA	TGTGCCTCCCGTCTCGTGACGGGGGGGGCCTACGAGCAGTACTTC	CASRLVTGGAYEQYF
TRBV2	TRBJ2-4	NA	NA	TGTGCCAGCGAGGGCCTCGGGAACATTCAGTACTTC	CASEGLGNIQYF
TRBV30	TRBJ2-2	TRBD2	NA	TGTGCCTGGACTAGCGGGTCGAACACCGGGGAGCTGTTTTTT	CAWTSGSNTGELFF
TRBV7-9	TRBJ1-2	NA	few	TGTGCCAGCAGCTTCAACCAGGGACACAATATCGGGCTCGGCTACACCTTC	CASSFNQGHNIGLGYTF
TRBV7-2	TRBJ2-7	TRBD1	once	TGTGCCAGCAGCTCGACAGGGGGCAATCGCGAGCAGTACTTC	CASSSTGGNREQYF
TRBV5-1	TRBJ1-6	NA	NA	TGCGCCAGCAGCTTCGGGGCGGATAATTCACCCCTCCACTTT	CASSFGADNSPLHF